The clone carrying this T cell receptor (beta chain) is a singleton in its sample. Its target is unknown. It was CD45RO-negative cells, positively selected for CCR7, that made up naive CD8 cells, with terminally differentiated effector memory CD45RA+ cells excluded. The entry originates in a study of shared clonotypes between healthy human individuals. Points from the study as a whole: An effect of sequencing depth on clonotype sharing among donors was expected.

Investigators spread the genomic DNA of each subset evenly over several immunoSEQ plates. Using immunoSEQ multiplex PCR, the repertoire was profiled, and TCRdb retains in-frame clones only, with some absent. The profile shows some 2,000,000 clones, roughly 94% of them singletons. The V gene lost 5 bases and the J gene lost 2 bases, with 16 bases spanning the gap. Germline lookup yields CDR1 PRHDT and CDR2 FYEKMQ (reference sequence). The CDR3 runs 15 residues. The chain combines TRBV13 with TRBJ2-7; maybe TRBD1 (6 bases). The receptor was derived from a man between 18 and 29 years old in good health. The sequencing input was naive CD8+ T cells sorted from blood. CDR3 bases: TGTGCCAGCAGCCCGACTCGCACAGGGCCCTACGAGCAGTACTTC. It translates to CASSPTRTGPYEQYF.